This record looks at one T cell receptor beta chain sequence and its context. This sample is part of a study of CD8 T cells in Susac syndrome. Reverse transcription used about 0.45 to 1 ug RNA and random hexamers. TCRdb called the immunoSEQ multiplex PCR reads again in MiXCR, with one record for every CDR3 protein. Seen here are a few hundred thousand distinct CDR3 sequences, around nine tenths observed once, and the top ten hold roughly 0.13%. CDR1 SEHNR and CDR2 FQNEAQ come from the germline V gene (reference sequence). Germline trimming cut 4 bases from V and 4 bases from J; bases unmatched to any gene: 12. There are 17 residues in the CDR3.

This sequence joins TRBV7-9 and TRBJ2-3, with TRBD2 matching over 9 bases. Sequenced material: CD8+ T cells from PBMCs. This receptor was taken from a human donor with multiple sclerosis. For the CDR3, the DNA is TGTGCCAGCAGCTCCCGGGCGGCGGGGGGGCCGTCAGATACGCAGTATTTT. Translation: CASSSRAAGGPSDTQYF.